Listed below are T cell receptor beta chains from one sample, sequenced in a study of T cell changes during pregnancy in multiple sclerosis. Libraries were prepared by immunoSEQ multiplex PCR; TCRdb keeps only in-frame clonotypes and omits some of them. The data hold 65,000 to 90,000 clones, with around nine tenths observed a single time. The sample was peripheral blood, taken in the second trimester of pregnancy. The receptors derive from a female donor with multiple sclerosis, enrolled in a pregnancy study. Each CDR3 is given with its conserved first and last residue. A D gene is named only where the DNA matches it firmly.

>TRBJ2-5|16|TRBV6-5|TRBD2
CASSYATSGGQETQYF
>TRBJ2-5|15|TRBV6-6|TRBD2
CASSYSSGGAKTQYF
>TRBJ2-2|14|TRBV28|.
CASSPLGETGELFF
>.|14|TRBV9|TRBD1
CASIRQGAAHEQYF
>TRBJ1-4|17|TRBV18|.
CASSPSAGITTNEKLFF
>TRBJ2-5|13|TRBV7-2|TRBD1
CASRIQGWETQYF
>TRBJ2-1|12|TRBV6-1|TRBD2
CASRGGLAEKFF
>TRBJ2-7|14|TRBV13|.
CASSRLAGPYEQYF
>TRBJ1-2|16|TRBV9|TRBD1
CASSSTRTGHQFGYTF
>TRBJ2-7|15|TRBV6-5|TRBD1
CASSSWDRGAYEQYF
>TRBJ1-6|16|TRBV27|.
CASSFYREAWGSPLHF
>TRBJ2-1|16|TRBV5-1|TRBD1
CASSFFSGQGNNEQFF
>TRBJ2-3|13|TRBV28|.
CASSLYLSRTQYF
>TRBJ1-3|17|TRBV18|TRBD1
CASSPRDRGSSGNTIYF
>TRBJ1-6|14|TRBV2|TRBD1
CASTRTGDNSPLHF
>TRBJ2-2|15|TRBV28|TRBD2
CASSLGTTVGGELFF
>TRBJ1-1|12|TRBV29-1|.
CSVQGRYTEAFF